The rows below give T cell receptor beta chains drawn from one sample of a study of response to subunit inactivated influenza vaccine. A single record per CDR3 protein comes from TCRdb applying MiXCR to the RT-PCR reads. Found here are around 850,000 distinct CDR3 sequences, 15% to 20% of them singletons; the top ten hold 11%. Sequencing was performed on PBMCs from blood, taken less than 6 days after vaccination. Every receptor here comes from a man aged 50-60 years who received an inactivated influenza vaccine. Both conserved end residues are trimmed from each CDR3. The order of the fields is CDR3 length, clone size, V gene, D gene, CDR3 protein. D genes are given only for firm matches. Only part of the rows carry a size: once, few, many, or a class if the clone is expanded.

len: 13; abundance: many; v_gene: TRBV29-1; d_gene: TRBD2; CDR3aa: SVEELLAGAYEQY
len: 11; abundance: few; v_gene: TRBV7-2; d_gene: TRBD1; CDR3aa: ASSLGQLGEAF
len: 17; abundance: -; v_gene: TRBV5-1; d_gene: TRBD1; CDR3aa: ASSPRSTFGGTGLNEQF
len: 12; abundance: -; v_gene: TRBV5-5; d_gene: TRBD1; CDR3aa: ASSSTGKVGGYT
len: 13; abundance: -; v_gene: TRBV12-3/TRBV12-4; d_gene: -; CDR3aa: ASSFAETGNNEQF
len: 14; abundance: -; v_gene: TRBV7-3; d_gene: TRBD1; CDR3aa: ASSATGTGGGNEQF
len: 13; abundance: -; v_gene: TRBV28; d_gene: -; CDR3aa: ASTGGDASSYEQY
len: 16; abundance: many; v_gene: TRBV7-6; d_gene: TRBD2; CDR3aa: ASSSVTRDYGIAYEQY
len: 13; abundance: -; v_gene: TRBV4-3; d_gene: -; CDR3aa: ASSQDGPDYNEQF
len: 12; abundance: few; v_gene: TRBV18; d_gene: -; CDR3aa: ASSPGATNNEQF
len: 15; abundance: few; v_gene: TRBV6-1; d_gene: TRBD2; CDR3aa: ASSTPQRGYSYNEQF
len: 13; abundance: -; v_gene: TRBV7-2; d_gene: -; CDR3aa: ASSSDIATNEKLF
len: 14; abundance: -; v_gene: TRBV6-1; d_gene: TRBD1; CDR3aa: ASRRGQGKMNTEAF
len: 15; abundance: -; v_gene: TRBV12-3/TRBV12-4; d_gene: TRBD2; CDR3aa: ASSFGGRLALFYEQY
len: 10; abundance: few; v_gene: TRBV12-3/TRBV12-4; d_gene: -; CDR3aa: ATRGGSEKLF
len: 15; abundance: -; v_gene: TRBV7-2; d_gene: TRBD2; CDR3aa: ASSFFPLAGGPNEQF
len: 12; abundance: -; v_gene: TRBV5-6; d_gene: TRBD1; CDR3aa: ASSLYGQDYEQY
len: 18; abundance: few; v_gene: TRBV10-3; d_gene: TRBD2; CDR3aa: AISEPGFRSGRARGNEQF
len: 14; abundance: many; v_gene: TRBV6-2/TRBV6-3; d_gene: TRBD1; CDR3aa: ASSYLSRDRQYGYT
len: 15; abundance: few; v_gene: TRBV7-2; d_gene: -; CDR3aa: ASSRRGAKTSYNEQF